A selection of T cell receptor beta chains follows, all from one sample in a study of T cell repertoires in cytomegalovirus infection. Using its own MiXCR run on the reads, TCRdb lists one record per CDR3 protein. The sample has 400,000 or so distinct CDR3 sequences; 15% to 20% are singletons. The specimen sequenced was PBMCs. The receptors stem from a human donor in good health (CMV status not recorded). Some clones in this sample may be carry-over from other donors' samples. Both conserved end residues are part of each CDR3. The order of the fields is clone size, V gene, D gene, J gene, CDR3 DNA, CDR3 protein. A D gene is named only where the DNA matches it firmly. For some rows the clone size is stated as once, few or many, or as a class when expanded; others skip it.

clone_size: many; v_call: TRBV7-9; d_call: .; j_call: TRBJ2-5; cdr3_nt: TGTGCCAGCAGTTCCTCTGTCCCGGAGACCCAGTACTTC; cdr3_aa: CASSSSVPETQYF
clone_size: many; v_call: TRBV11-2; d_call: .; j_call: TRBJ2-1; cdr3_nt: TGTGCCAGCAGCGCCCGGGACCCCGCCGTCCGCAATGAGCAGTTCTTC; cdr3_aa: CASSARDPAVRNEQFF
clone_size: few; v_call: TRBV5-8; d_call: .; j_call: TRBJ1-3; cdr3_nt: TGTGCCAGCAGCTTGGTCGGTGTAGGGTCTGGAAACACCATATATTTT; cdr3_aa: CASSLVGVGSGNTIYF
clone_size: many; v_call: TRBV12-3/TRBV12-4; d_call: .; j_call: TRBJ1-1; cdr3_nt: TGTGCCAGCAGTTTACGGGGGGGACAAGGAGCTTTCTTT; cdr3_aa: CASSLRGGQGAFF
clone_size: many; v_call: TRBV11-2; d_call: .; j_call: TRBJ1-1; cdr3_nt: TGTGCCAGCAGCTCTGACATGTTGGACACTGAAGCTTTCTTT; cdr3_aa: CASSSDMLDTEAFF
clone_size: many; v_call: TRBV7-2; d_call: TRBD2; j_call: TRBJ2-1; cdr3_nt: TGTGCCAGCAGCCCCGTTAGCGGGAGGCCCCCCTTCTTC; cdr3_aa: CASSPVSGRPPFF
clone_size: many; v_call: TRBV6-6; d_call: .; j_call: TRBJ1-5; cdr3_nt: TGTGCCAGCAGTTACCAGGGTTTCGATCAGCCCCAGCATTTT; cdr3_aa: CASSYQGFDQPQHF
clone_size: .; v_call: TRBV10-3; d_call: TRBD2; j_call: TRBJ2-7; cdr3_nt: TGTGCCATCGGTGAGGGACTAACCTACGAGCAGTACTTC; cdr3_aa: CAIGEGLTYEQYF
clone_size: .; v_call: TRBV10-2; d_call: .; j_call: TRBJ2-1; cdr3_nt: TGCGCCAGCAGTGAAATTCTCGTCCTCTACAATGAGCAGTTCTTC; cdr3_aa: CASSEILVLYNEQFF
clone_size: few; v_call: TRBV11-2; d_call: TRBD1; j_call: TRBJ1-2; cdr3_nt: TGTGCCAGCAGCTTGGGGACAGGGATATCCTACACCTTC; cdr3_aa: CASSLGTGISYTF
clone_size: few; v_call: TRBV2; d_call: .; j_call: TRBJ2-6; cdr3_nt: TGTGCCAGCAGGTACCCCGGGTTCTCTGGGGCCAACGTCCTGACTTTC; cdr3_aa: CASRYPGFSGANVLTF
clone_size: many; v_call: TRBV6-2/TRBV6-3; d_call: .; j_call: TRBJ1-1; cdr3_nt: TGTGCCAGCAGAGGGGCCGGAGGGATCGAGGGAACTGAAGCTTTCTTT; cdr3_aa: CASRGAGGIEGTEAFF
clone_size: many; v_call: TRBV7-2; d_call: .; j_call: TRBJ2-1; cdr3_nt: TGTGCCAGCAGCATTGGGACGGGATCCTACAATGAGCAGTTCTTC; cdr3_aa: CASSIGTGSYNEQFF
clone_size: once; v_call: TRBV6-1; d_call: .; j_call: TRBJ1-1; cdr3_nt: TGTCCCAGCAGTGGGCGGGCGAAGAACACTGAAGTTTTCTTT; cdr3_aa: CPSSGRAKNTEVFF
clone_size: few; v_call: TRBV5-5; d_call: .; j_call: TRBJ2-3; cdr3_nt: TGTGCCAGCAGCTCCTCCCGGGGGCCAGATACGCAGTATTTT; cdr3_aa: CASSSSRGPDTQYF
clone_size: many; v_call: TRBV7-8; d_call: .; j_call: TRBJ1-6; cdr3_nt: TGTGCCAGCAGCTTAAAAGGGGCCCTCCACTTT; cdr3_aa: CASSLKGALHF
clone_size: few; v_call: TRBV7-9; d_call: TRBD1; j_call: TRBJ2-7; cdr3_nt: TGTGCCAGCAGCTTACGGGACAGTTCCGAGCAGTACTTC; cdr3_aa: CASSLRDSSEQYF
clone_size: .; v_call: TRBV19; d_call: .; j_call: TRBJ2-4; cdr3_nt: TGTGCCAGTAGTATATATGTCGCCCCAGCCAAAAACATTCAGTACTTC; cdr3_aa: CASSIYVAPAKNIQYF
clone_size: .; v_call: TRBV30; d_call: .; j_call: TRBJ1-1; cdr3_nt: TGTGCCTGGAACAGGGATCTCGACACTGAAGCTTTCTTT; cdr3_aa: CAWNRDLDTEAFF
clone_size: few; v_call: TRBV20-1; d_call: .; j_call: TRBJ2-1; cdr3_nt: TGCAGTGCTAGAGATCGAAGCGGGTCCTACAATGAGCAGTTCTTC; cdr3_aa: CSARDRSGSYNEQFF
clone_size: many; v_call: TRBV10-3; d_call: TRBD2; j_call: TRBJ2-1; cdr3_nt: TGTGCCATCAGTGCGGGACTAGCGGGAGTCGATGAGCAGTTCTTC; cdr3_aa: CAISAGLAGVDEQFF
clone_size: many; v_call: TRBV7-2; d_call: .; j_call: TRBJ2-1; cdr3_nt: TGTGCCAGCAGTCAGCAGGCGGGAACGTACAATGAGCAGTTCTTC; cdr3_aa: CASSQQAGTYNEQFF
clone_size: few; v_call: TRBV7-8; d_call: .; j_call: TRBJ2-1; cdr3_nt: TGTGCCAGCAAACGGGGGATGTTTGGGACGTTACGAAGCCCCAATGAGCAGTTCTTC; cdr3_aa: CASKRGMFGTLRSPNEQFF
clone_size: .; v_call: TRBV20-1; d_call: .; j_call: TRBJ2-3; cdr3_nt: TGCAGTGCGGGAGGAACGTTGGGTGGGGATACGCAGTATTTT; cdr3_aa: CSAGGTLGGDTQYF
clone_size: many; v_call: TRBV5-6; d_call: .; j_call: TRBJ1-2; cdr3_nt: TGTGCCAGCAGCTTGGCAGGGGACCTAGCTAACTATGGCTACACCTTC; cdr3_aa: CASSLAGDLANYGYTF
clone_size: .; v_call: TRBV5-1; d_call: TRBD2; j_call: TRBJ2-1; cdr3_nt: TGCGCCAGCAGCGTAACTAGCGGGAGGGCGCATGAGCAGTTCTTC; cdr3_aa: CASSVTSGRAHEQFF
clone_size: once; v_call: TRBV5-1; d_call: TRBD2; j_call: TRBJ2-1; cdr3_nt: TGCGCCAGCAGCTTGGTGGCAGCGGGGAATGAGCAGTTCTTC; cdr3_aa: CASSLVAAGNEQFF
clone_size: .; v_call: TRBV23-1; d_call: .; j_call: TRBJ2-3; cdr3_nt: TGCGCCAGCTATCCCTCAGACAGACGAAGCACAGATACGCAGTATTTT; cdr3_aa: CASYPSDRRSTDTQYF
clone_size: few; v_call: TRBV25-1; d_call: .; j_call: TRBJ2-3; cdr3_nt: TGTGCCAGCAGTGACAGGGGAAGTAGCACAGATACGCAGTATTTT; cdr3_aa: CASSDRGSSTDTQYF
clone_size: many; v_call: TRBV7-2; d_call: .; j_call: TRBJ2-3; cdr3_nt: TGTGCCAGCAGCTTAGTAGTTACAGATACGCAGTATTTT; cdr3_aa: CASSLVVTDTQYF
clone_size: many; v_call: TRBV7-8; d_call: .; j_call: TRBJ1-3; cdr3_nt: TGTGCCAGCAGCGGGGAGGTCGTCGCTGGAAACACCATATATTTT; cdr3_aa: CASSGEVVAGNTIYF
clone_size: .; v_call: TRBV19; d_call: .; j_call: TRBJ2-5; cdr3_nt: TGTGCCAGCCTCCAGAGGGGCCCAGAGACCCAGTACTTC; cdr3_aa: CASLQRGPETQYF
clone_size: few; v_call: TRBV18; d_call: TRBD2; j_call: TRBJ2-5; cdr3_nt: TGTGCCAGCTCACCACCGAACGACTTGGGCGGGGGTATCTACCAAGAGACCCAGTACTTC; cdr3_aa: CASSPPNDLGGGIYQETQYF